This T cell receptor (beta chain) was sequenced during a study of T cell repertoires in cytomegalovirus infection. Study details: Public TCR beta signatures were indicative of both CMV infection and a matching HLA type.

General study points: There were carriers of CMV plus the relevant HLA, and cumulative public TCR beta family frequency identified them.

The germline V and J ends were trimmed by 3 bases and 1 base, with 12 bases remaining between them. Germline CDR1 reads MGHRA; CDR2 reads YSYEKL. The CDR3 covers 15 residues. About this clonotype: Its cognate antigen is unknown.

TCRdb itself ran the reads through MiXCR, one entry per CDR3 protein. The table includes approximately 500,000 distinct CDR3 sequences, about 17% detected once. This sequence originates from a human donor in good health (CMV status not recorded). Some clones in this sample may be carry-over from other donors' samples. Sequencing was done on a sample of CD8+ T cells from PBMCs. The chain recombines TRBV4-1 with TRBJ1-1; D not certain. CDR3 amino acids: CASSHREGGNTEAFF. As DNA, the CDR3 is TGCGCCAGCAGCCATCGGGAGGGTGGGAACACTGAAGCTTTCTTT.